These 11 T cell receptor beta chains were sequenced from one sample in a study of control samples from healthy donors and cancer patients. The method was immunoSEQ multiplex PCR; TCRdb's version includes in-frame clones alone and lacks a portion of them. The sample shows about 76,000 clones, about nine tenths of them seen only once. The source material was PBMCs. Receptors were obtained from a woman aged 45-65 years with colorectal cancer.

V is TRBV18 and J is TRBJ1-1, with 7 bases that match TRBD1. J gave up 4 bases and V 4 bases, and 6 bases lay outside the gene matches. Germline loops: CDR1 KGHSH, CDR2 LQKENI. This CDR3 is built from 14 residues. The chain's CDR3 is CASSRDSEVTEAFF. The CDR3 DNA reads as TGTGCCAGCTCACGGGACAGCGAAGTCACTGAAGCTTTCTTT.

The V call is TRBV10-2, the J call TRBJ2-5, with TRBD2 matching 14 bases. The CDR3 totals 17 residues. Germline loops: CDR1 WSHSY, CDR2 SAAADI. V was pared by 0 bases and J by 3 bases, with 3 bases of the junction left unmatched. CDR3 protein: CASSESSGLAGEETQYF. The CDR3 nucleotides are TGCGCCAGCAGTGAGTCGTCGGGACTAGCGGGGGAAGAGACCCAGTACTTC.

This clone was recorded once. This chain joins TRBV6-5 and TRBJ2-3; 16 bases map to TRBD2. The CDR3 runs 13 residues. The V gene end was trimmed by 4 bases and the J gene end by 14 bases; junction bases not matched to a gene: 3. The germline V gene has CDR1 MNHEY and CDR2 SVGAGI. The CDR3 DNA reads TGTGCCAGCAGTTTGGGACTAGCGGGGGGGCGGTATTTT. Its protein is CASSLGLAGGRYF.

This clone was recorded a few times. The V gene is TRBV4-1, the J gene TRBJ2-1; D perhaps matches TRBD2 (6 bases). V lost 0 bases to trimming and J lost 9 bases, with 9 bases between them. Germline lookup yields CDR1 MGHRA and CDR2 YSYEKL. The CDR3 runs 13 residues. CDR3 in amino acids: CASSQDGEVEQFF. The CDR3, as DNA: TGCGCCAGCAGCCAAGACGGGGAGGTTGAGCAGTTCTTC.

This clone has a single count. The CDR3 protein is CATSRDSNEQYV. The DNA of the CDR3 is TGTGCCACCAGCAGAGACAGTAACGAGCAGTACGTC. This rearrangement joins TRBV15 to TRBJ2-7; D unclear. Germline V gene data show CDR1 as LNHNV and CDR2 as YYDKDF (reference sequence). Deletions cut 0 bases from V and 5 bases from J, with 5 bases between. The CDR3 is 12 amino acids.

The chain uses TRBV27 and TRBJ2-3, with D hard to call. Germline loops: CDR1 MNHEY, CDR2 SMNVEV (reference sequence). The CDR3 runs 12 residues. The V end lost 6 bases, the J end lost 1 base, and 5 bases lay between the germline ends. CDR3 in DNA: TGTGCCAGCAGGCGAGGCACAGATACGCAGTATTTT. Its translation is CASRRGTDTQYF.

The V and J genes are TRBV7-9 and TRBJ1-3; D ambiguous. The CDR3 consists of 15 residues. Trimming shortened V by 3 bases and J by 2 bases, and 11 bases separated the two germline ends. Germline CDR1 is SEHNR and CDR2 is FQNEAQ (reference sequence). CDR3 in DNA: TGTGCCAGCAGCTTCCACTTCCTCACTGGAAACACCATATATTTT. Translated: CASSFHFLTGNTIYF.

The gene calls are TRBV19 and TRBJ2-5, with a tentative D call TRBD2 (7 bases). V shed 1 base and J shed 5 bases, with 11 bases lying between them. Germline V gives CDR1 LNHDA, CDR2 SQIVND (reference sequence). This CDR3 is 14 amino acids long. The CDR3 here is CASSIAGGSETQYF. CDR3 in DNA: TGTGCCAGTAGTATAGCGGGGGGCTCCGAGACCCAGTACTTC.

The rearrangement links TRBV29-1 to TRBJ2-5, with no clear D. V lost 7 bases and J lost 2, with 5 bases in between. This CDR3 has 10 amino acids. Germline loops: CDR1 SQVTM, CDR2 ANQGSEA. CDR3 sequence: CSGGQETQYF. DNA of the CDR3: TGCAGCGGGGGACAAGAGACCCAGTACTTC.

This CDR3 is CASSGEGQGDTEAFF. The CDR3 nucleotides read TGTGCCAGTAGTGGCGAGGGACAGGGAGACACTGAAGCTTTCTTT. The chain joins TRBV19 to TRBJ1-1; 9 nucleotides line up with TRBD1. This CDR3 comprises 15 residues. J was trimmed by 3 bases and V by 5 bases; bases with no gene match: 7. Germline-derived CDR1 and CDR2 are LNHDA and SQIVND (reference sequence).

J is TRBJ2-1 and V is TRBV7-2; no clear D. The CDR3 is 13 amino acids. The V end lost 2 bases, the J end lost 6 bases, and 8 bases lay between the germline ends. Germline CDR1 SGHTA, CDR2 FQGNSA. As DNA, the CDR3 is TGTGCCAGCAGCTTAAACAGTCTCAATGAGCAGTTCTTC. Amino acid sequence: CASSLNSLNEQFF.